This TCR beta chain was recovered during a study of blood T cell repertoires in COVID-19. The table came from immunoSEQ multiplex PCR; TCRdb's copy has only in-frame clones and leaves some out. Among 30,000 to 35,000 clones listed, 77% were seen once. What was sequenced was peripheral blood. This clonotype was obtained from a human donor in a cohort sampled during active COVID-19.

DNA of the CDR3: TGTGCCAGCTCACCTGGACAGGGAGAGGGCTACACCTTC. Protein product: CASSPGQGEGYTF. This rearrangement joins TRBV18 to TRBJ1-2, with 8 bases identical to TRBD1. This CDR3 is built from 13 residues. The V gene's germline CDR1 is KGHSH and CDR2 LQKENI. The V segment lost 3 bases and the J segment 8 bases; nucleotides outside the gene matches: 5.